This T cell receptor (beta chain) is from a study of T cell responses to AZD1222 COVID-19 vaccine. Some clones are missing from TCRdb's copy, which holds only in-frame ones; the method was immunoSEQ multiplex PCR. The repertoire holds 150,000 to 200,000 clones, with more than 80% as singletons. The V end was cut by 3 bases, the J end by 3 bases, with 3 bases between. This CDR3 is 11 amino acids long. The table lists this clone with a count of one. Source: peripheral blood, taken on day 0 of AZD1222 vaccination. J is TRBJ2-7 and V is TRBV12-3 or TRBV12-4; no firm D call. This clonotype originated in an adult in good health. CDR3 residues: CASSFHYEQYF. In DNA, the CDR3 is TGTGCCAGCAGTTTTCACTACGAGCAGTACTTC.